The clone carrying this T cell receptor beta chain was recorded a few times. Other DNA sequences within the sample encode an identical CDR3. The germline V gene encodes CDR1 KGHSH and CDR2 LQKENI. V lost 3 bases and J 1 base, leaving 0 bases between the germline ends. The CDR3 has 11 amino acids. The record originates from a study of radiotherapy plus CTLA-4 blockade in lung cancer. Method: immunoSEQ multiplex PCR; TCRdb's copy keeps in-frame clones and lacks some. The sample lists 95,000 to 150,000 clones, more than 80% occurring once. V and J are TRBV18 and TRBJ2-5; D gene unclear. The sample here was peripheral blood, taken from a patient treated with radiotherapy plus ipilimumab. This receptor was identified in a human donor with non-small cell lung cancer that progressed on radiotherapy plus ipilimumab. The chain's CDR3 is CASSPQETQYF. As DNA, the CDR3 is TGTGCCAGCTCACCCCAAGAGACCCAGTACTTC. The whole variable domain, filled in from reference TRBV18 and TRBJ2-5, reads NAGVMQNPRHLVRRRGQEARLRCSPMKGHSHVYWYRQLPEEGLKFMVYLQKENIIDESGMPKERFSAEFPKEGPSILRIQQVVRGDSAAYFCASSPQETQYFGPGTRLLVL.